This TCR beta chain was sequenced during a study of T cell changes during pregnancy in multiple sclerosis. Assay: immunoSEQ multiplex PCR; the TCRdb copy retains only in-frame clones and omits some. The sample comprises 40,000 to 45,000 clones, roughly 87% of which are singletons, and 0.95% to 1.5% rests with the top ten. The V segment lost 2 bases and the J segment 6 bases; nucleotides outside the gene matches: 2. The CDR3 is 14 residues long. Germline CDR1 is MNHEY and CDR2 is SVGAGI. The chain is built from TRBV6-5 and TRBJ2-1; 9 positions agree with TRBD1. Source: CD4+ T cells from peripheral blood mononuclear cells, taken in the first trimester of pregnancy. This receptor was taken from a female donor with multiple sclerosis, enrolled in a pregnancy study. The CDR3 loop reads CASSYGQGSNEQFF. The CDR3 coding sequence is TGTGCCAGCAGTTACGGACAGGGGAGCAATGAGCAGTTCTTC.